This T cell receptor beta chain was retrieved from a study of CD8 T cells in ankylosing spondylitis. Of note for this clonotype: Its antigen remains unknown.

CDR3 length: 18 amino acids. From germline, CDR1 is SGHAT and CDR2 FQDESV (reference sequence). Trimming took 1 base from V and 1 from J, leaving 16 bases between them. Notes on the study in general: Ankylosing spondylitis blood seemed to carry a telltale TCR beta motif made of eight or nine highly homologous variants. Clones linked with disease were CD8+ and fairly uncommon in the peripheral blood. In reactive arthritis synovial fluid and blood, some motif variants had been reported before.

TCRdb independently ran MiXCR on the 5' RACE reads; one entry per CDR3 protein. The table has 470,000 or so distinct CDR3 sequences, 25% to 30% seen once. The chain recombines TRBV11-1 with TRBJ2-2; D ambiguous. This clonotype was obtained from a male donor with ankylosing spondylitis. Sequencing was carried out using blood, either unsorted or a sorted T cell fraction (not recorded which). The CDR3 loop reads CASSLEVGGFLNTGELFF. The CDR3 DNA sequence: TGTGCCAGCAGCTTAGAGGTGGGCGGCTTTTTGAACACCGGGGAGCTGTTTTTT.